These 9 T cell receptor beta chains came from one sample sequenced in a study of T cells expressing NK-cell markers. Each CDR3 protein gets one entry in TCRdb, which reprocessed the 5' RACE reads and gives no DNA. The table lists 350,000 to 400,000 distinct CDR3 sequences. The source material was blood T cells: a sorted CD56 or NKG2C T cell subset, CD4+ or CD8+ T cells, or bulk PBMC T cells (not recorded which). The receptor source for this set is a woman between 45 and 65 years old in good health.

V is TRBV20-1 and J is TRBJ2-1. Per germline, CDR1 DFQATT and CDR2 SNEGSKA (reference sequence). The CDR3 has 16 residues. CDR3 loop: CSARDGGRSSYNEQFF.

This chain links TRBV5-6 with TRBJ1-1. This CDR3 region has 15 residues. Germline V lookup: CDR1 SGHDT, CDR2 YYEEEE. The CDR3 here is CASSTPEPMNTEAFF.

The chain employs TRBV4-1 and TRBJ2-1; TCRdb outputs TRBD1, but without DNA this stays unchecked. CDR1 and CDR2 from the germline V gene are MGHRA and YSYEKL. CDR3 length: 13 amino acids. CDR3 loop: CASSQTQGNEQFF.

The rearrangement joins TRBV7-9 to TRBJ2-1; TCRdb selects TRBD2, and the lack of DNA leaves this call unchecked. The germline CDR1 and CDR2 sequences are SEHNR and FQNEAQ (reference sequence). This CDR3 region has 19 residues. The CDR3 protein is CASSLGLAGERLSTDEQFF.

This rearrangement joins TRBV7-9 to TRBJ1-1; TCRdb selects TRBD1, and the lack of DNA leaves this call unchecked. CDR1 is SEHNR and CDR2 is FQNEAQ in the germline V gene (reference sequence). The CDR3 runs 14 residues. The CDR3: CASSSNRGNTEAFF.

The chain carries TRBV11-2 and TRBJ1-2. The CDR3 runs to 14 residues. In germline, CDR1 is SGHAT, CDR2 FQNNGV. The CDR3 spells CASSLDGGNYGYTF.

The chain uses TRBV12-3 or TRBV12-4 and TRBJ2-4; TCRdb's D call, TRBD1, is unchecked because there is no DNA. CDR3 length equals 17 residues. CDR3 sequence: CASSLAQWEGAKNIQYF.

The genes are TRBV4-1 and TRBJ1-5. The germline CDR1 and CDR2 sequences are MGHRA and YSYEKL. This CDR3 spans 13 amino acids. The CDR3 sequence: CASSVQGNQPQHF.

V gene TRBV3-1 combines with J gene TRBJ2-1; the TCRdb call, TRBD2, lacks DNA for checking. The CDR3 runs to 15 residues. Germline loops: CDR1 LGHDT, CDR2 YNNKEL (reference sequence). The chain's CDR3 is CASSPAGGLYNEQFF.